This entry is about one T cell receptor (beta chain). Its antigen remains undetermined. The record has no base qualities; no much larger clone is one base away. The sample belongs to a study of T-cell memory formation after mild COVID-19 (dated by TCRdb to about 2021). The study in broad terms: Most TCR sequence clusters were specific to one of the two donors. In two donors, T-cell clones that expanded and contracted after mild COVID-19 were followed by sequencing TCRalpha and TCRbeta repertoires longitudinally. Two young, previously healthy adult volunteers made up the cohort, one male and one female. The research as a whole found: SARS-CoV-2 specificity was not confirmed for the second-wave clones peaking on day 37. The study covered only a couple of mild cases, and larger cohorts including severe cases with pre-infection samples were considered necessary. Balanced CD4/CD8 phenotypes were observed for clones contracting from day 15 to 85, whereas a bias towards CD4+ was observed for a second wave of clones expanding from day 15 to 37. Some responding clones were detected in pre-infection memory, suggesting pre-existing cross-reactive memory T cells joined the SARS-CoV-2 response. Contracting CD4+ clones appeared mostly in the CM and EM memory subsets, whereas CD8+ clones were enriched in EMRA.

These reads were obtained on an Illumina NovaSeq 6000. TCRalpha and TCRbeta cDNA libraries were built by 5'RACE with constant-segment primers, adding sample barcodes and unique molecular identifiers. Trizol reagent was used to extract RNA from every sample. Amplification of the libraries took two PCR steps, and the second step added a second sample barcode plus Illumina TruSeq adapters. Sequencing of the libraries was done on an Illumina NovaSeq, producing 2 x 150 bp paired-end reads. Regarding the original processing steps: Demultiplexing of reads and collapsing into UMI-guided consensus sequences were performed with migec v1.2.7. Using mixcr v2.1.11, the UMI consensuses were aligned to TRA and TRB V and J templates and assembled into clonotypes. A clonotype was counted as expanded or contracted only when both edgeR and NoisET called the clonotype significant, with the noise models trained on biological replicates. For edgeR calls, the thresholds were a false discovery rate-adjusted p below 0.01 and a log2 fold-change of 1. As an exploratory analysis of dynamics, max-normalized trajectories of the 1000 most abundant clonotypes were examined with PCA combined with hierarchical clustering. Separately sequenced CD4+ and CD8+ repertoires were used to assign the CD4 or CD8 phenotype of responding clones. TCRdb cleaned the public reads at Q25 with fastp, built clones with MiXCR and kept in-frame beta chains. Rows are combined by CDR3 protein, so each entry shows the most common genes and DNA. For this entry, the V and J calls and clone size follow TCRdb and not the study's own pipeline. The sample has about 340,000 distinct CDR3 sequences on record, over 20% of them singletons. The ten most abundant clones make up roughly an eighth of the sample.

Trimmed from V: 0 bases; trimmed from J: 8 bases; junction bases lacking a gene match: 9. The CDR3 sequence holds 18 residues, the cysteine and phenylalanine included. Solely the CDR3 DNA is kept, with 54 bases framed from the first base. CDR1 is given as LGHNA and CDR2 as YNFKEQ, both from the germline V gene. Ficoll-Paque density gradient centrifugation was the method used to isolate PBMCs. This receptor was obtained from an adult woman who had mild COVID-19 (a few samples of this study predate the infection). The sample titles of this study are shuffled in the database, so cell type and time point are left out; the donor was told from shared clones. The sample comprised PBMCs or a T cell subset sorted from them (not recorded which). The chain employs TRBV4-2 and TRBJ2-1; 14 nucleotides in the junction match TRBD2. The nucleotides are TGTGCCAGCAGCCAAGAGCTGTCCGGGACTAGCGGGAGAGATGAGCAGTTCTTC. It translates to CASSQELSGTSGRDEQFF.